This TCR beta chain was retrieved from a study of technical replicates of blood from several donors. The CDR3 totals 15 residues. Deletions cut 7 bases from V and 0 bases from J, with 12 bases between. Germline V CDR1 and CDR2: SNHLY, FYNNEI. Repertoires were generated with immunoSEQ multiplex PCR, while TCRdb's copy carries only in-frame clones and drops some. This table has about 100,000 clones, around 95% appearing once. The chain carries TRBV2 and TRBJ1-4; D unclear. This sequence originates from a human donor in good health. What was sequenced was T cells isolated from PBMCs. The CDR3 coding sequence is TGTGCCAGCATTCTACAGACCGCAACTAATGAAAAACTGTTTTTT. Protein sequence: CASILQTATNEKLFF.